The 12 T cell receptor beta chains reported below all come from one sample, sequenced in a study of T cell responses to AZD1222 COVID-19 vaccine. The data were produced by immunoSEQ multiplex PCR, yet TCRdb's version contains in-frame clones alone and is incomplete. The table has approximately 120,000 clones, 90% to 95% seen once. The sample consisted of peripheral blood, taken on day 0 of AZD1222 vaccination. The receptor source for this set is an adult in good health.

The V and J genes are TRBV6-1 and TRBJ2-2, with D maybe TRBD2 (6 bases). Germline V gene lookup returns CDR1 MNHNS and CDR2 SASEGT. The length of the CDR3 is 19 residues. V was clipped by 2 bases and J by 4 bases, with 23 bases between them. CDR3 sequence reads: CASSEPPGLASLATGELFF. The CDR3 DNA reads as TGTGCCAGCAGTGAACCCCCCGGGCTAGCGAGTTTGGCCACCGGGGAGCTGTTTTTT.

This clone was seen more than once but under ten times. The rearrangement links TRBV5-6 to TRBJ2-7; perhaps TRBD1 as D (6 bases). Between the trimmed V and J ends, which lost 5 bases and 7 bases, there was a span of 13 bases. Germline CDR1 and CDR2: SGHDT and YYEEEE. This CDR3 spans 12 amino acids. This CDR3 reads CASRATGNEQYF. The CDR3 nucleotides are TGTGCCAGCAGGGCAACAGGGAATGAGCAGTACTTC.

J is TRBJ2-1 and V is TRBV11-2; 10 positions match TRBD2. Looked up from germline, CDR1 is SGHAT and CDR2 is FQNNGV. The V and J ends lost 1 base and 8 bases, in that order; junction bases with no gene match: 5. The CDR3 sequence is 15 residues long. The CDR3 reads CASSLVPLAGDEQFF. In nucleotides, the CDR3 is TGTGCCAGCAGCTTAGTTCCCCTAGCGGGGGATGAGCAGTTCTTC.

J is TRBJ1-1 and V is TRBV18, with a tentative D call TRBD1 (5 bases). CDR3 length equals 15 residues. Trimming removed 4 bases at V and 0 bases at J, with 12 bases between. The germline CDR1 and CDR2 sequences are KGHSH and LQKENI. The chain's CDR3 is CASSQYDSLNTEAFF. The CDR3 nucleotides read TGTGCCAGCTCACAATATGACAGCTTGAACACTGAAGCTTTCTTT.

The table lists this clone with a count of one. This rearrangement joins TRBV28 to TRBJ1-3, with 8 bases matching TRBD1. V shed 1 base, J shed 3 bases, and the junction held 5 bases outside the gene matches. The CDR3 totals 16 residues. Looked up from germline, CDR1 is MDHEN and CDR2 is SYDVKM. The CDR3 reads CASSLLAGGFGNTIYF. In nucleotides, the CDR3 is TGTGCCAGCAGTTTATTGGCAGGGGGCTTTGGAAACACCATATATTTT.

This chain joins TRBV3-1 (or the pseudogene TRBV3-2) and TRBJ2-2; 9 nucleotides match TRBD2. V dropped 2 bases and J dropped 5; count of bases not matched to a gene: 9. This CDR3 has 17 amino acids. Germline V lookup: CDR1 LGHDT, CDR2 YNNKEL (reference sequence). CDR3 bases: TGTGCCAGCAGCCAAAGCCAAATAGCGGGGGAGACCGGGGAGCTGTTTTTT. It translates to CASSQSQIAGETGELFF.

The CDR3 DNA follows: TGTGCCAGCAGTTCGGGACAGGGATCCCCTGAGGGCTACACAGATACGCAGTATTTT. Protein sequence: CASSSGQGSPEGYTDTQYF. J is TRBJ2-3 and V is TRBV6-2 or TRBV6-3; 9 positions match TRBD1. From germline, CDR1 is MNHEY and CDR2 SVGEGT. The CDR3 spans 19 residues. With V trimmed by 4 bases and J by 2 bases, 16 bases remained unmatched.

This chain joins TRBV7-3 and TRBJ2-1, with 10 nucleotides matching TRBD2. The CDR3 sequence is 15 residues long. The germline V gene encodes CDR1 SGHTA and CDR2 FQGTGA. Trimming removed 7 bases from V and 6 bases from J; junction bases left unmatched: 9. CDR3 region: CASNPSGGALNEQFF. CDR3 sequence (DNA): TGTGCCAGCAACCCAAGCGGGGGGGCTCTCAATGAGCAGTTCTTC.

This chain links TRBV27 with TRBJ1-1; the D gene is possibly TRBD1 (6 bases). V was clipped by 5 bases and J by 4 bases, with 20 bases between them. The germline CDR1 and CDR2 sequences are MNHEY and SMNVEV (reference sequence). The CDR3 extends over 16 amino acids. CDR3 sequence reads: CASSNRDMGRGTEAFF. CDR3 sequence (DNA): TGTGCCAGCAGTAACCGGGACATGGGGAGGGGCACTGAAGCTTTCTTT.

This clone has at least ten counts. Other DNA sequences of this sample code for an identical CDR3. The CDR3 sequence is CASSQGISYEQYF. The CDR3 nucleotides are TGCGCCAGCAGCCAAGGGATATCCTACGAGCAGTACTTC. The rearrangement joins TRBV4-3 to TRBJ2-7, with unresolved D. The germline V and J ends were trimmed by 1 base and 1 base, with 5 bases remaining between them. CDR1 is LGHNA, CDR2 YSLEER, per germline. This CDR3 region has 13 residues.

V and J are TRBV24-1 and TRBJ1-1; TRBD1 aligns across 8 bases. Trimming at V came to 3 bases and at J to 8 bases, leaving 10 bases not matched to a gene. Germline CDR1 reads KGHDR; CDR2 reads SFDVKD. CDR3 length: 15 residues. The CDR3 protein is CATSDNAGGAWEAFF. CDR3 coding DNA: TGTGCCACCAGTGATAACGCAGGGGGCGCCTGGGAAGCTTTCTTT.

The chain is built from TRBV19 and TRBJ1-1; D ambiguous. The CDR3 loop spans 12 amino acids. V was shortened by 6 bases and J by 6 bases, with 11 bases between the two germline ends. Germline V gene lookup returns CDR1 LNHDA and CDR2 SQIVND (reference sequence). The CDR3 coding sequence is TGTGCCAGTAGGAGCTACGCGGCTGAAGCTTTCTTT. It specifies CASRSYAAEAFF.